The sequence of this T cell receptor beta chain was determined in a study of cytomegalovirus exposure and HLA in healthy donors (dated by TCRdb to about 2017). With regard to the full study: An earlier analysis of approximately 640 of the donors reported 276 Gb of sequence data and more than 90 million unique TCR beta sequences from roughly 200 million T cells. About 280 gigabases of sequencing data and around 80 million unique TCR sequences made up an early release that covered roughly 670 HLA-typed donors. The genetic ancestry cluster associated with self-reported Caucasian donors included 80% to 90% of the roughly 410 genotyped donors. The study aimed to test whether cataloging public T cell receptors could reveal signatures of past pathogen exposure. The study used immunosequencing to profile the T cell repertoires of some 600 subjects and linked those repertoires to cytomegalovirus serostatus. In addition to the first cohort of 500 to 850 subjects, a separate validation cohort of approximately 130 different subjects was used. The study combined high-throughput TCR immunosequencing, statistical association of individual TCRs with disease status, and machine learning to predict cytomegalovirus infection status. In a later analysis, previously published TCR beta repertoires from some 640 donors were re-analyzed and high-resolution HLA genotyping was added so that TCR occurrence patterns could be studied. The later analysis used no new phenotypic data to find candidate immune exposures, relying instead on TCR beta sequences and their occurrence across donors. To decide whether each TCR beta V gene segment behaved as functional or pseudogenic, an earlier analysis of several hundred of the donors relied on high-throughput TCR beta sequencing. Donor age, sex, ethnicity and CMV serostatus were compiled alongside the repertoire data. Genome-wide SNP genotypes for about 60% of the roughly 670 donors were used in a later genetic analysis, which treated that subset as a discovery cohort. Every repertoire in the discovery cohort had been generated on one and the same sequencing platform. HLA typing covered class I and class II loci at four-digit resolution. Typing coverage differed by locus: A, B, C, DRB1 and DQB1 were typed in about 629-640 donors, DQA1 in 500 to 550, DPA1 in around 580, and DPB1 in 450 to 480. Four or five DR-DQ haplotypes were handled as single units for association and clustering, since linkage in the cohort was strong. Across about 370 genotyped donors of the cohort, an average of approximately 220,000 unique TCR beta nucleotide sequences per donor were sequenced, and around 20% of those sequences were non-productive.

Worth noting for this clone: Its target antigen remains unknown. Base-call qualities are not available, and no considerably larger clone is one nucleotide away.

The cohort was made up of 666 healthy bone marrow donors. All cohort members were sampled while nominally healthy, although unrecorded immune exposures were likely present. The donor tested CMV seronegative and was one of the 352 seronegative cohort members. Every donor gave a peripheral blood sample, and the peripheral blood mononuclear cells from that sample were used for TCR beta sequencing. The Qiagen DNeasy Blood Extraction Kit was used to extract genomic DNA from the blood cell samples. Overall study outcomes, separate from this receptor: A later analysis found that TCR association rates varied across HLA loci, with DRB1 alleles showing the most associated TCRs and HLA-C alleles the fewest. In an earlier analysis of around 500 of the donors, most TCR beta V segments appeared in productive rearrangements about 87% or about 30% of the time, broadly matching IMGT annotations. A further reported finding was that TCR beta sequences accurately predicted the HLA-A and HLA-B alleles for most subjects in the first cohort. Most TCR sequences were seen in very few donors, while some public TCRs were found in many individuals. A group of highly shared sequence variants was considered likely to be a technical artifact of the sequencing pipeline. In both the original and validation cohorts, the classifier was reported to diagnose cytomegalovirus status with high specificity and sensitivity. HLA typing was unavailable for some donors at each locus, so association tests used only the typed subset. When HLA alleles, especially DR and DQ, strongly co-occurred, attributing TCR associations to individual alleles was difficult. Three of the identified cytomegalovirus-associated TCR beta chains were confirmed in vitro to be specific for cytomegalovirus antigens. In a later analysis, HLA-associated TCR beta chains showed more clonal expansion and lower generation probabilities than non-associated chains that were equally common. Specific HLA alleles were associated with more than 15,000 TCR beta sequences at a false discovery rate of 0.05 in a later analysis. In this cohort, only TCR beta chains were sequenced, and detectable features were limited by the absence of alpha or paired-chain data. The authors suggested that the approach could potentially be extended to other disease states and immunological phenotypes. Linkage disequilibrium might explain the correlated functional status among segregating V segments, but an unknown experimental factor could not be excluded. A later genetic analysis associated a missense DCLRE1C variant with V-gene and J-gene trimming of TCR beta chains, and an independent cohort replicated the association. The 87-base-pair reads could not distinguish some IMGT-functional V segments, including TRBV6-2 and TRBV6-3, so those segments were excluded. A later analysis found that most CMV-associated TCR beta chains appeared HLA-restricted, with HLA associations seemingly driven largely by CMV exposure. In a later analysis, several top co-occurrence clusters were reported to appear linked to parvovirus B19, influenza, CMV and Epstein-Barr virus. Roughly uniform sequencing depth across donors was assumed in presence/absence analyses, although this assumption may not hold. According to a later genetic analysis, donors in an Asian-associated ancestry cluster had fewer N-insertions in productive TCRs than the approximately 700-donor mean. Some 15 rarely observed V segments, including chromosome 9 orphons, were excluded from the earlier analysis of about 610 of the donors because counts were too low. In the study, approximately 150 TCR beta chains were listed as associated with cytomegalovirus. Immune exposure information for the cohort was limited to CMV serostatus.

The library was made by the immunoSEQ multiplex PCR assay. A mixture of 60 forward primers for TCR Vbeta segments and 13 reverse primers for TCR Jbeta segments was used in the multiplex PCR. The CDR3 region of rearranged TCR beta genes was amplified from genomic DNA by a multiplex PCR assay. Amplified TCR beta libraries were sequenced as 87-base-pair reads on the Illumina HiSeq System. In the source study's methods: A later analysis counted approximately 84 million unique TCR beta chains across the 500 to 850 repertoires, and about 10 million of these chains were shared by at least two donors. To remove PCR and sequencing errors, raw reads were error-corrected and collapsed into unique sequences using a nearest-neighbor algorithm that merged closely related sequences. Alignment of CDR3 sequences to IMGT reference sequences was used to assign V, D and J gene segments. For a sequence to be retained, at least a six-nucleotide match to both a V gene segment and a J gene segment was required. Rearrangements were called productive when the CDR3 lacked stop codons and stayed in frame with V and J; all others were non-productive. Following IMGT convention, CDR3 was defined as the stretch from the second conserved V-encoded cysteine up to the conserved J-encoded phenylalanine. In an earlier analysis of more than 550 of the donors, sequences lacking an unambiguous match to a single V gene segment were excluded. In an earlier analysis of about 590 of the donors, a V segment was called functional when productive rearrangements were above 56.7%, and segregating when the standard deviation between donors exceeded 5%. To diagnose cytomegalovirus status from the catalog of TCR beta chain sequences, a statistical classification framework was built. In a later analysis, TCR nucleotide sequences were compared against IMGT/GENE-DB human TR gene sequences so that V and J genes could be assigned. A later analysis assigned CDR3 sequences and most-parsimonious VDJ recombination scenarios with the TCRdist pipeline. In a later analysis, each TCR beta chain was defined by its CDR3 amino acid sequence together with its V-gene family, and reads lacking a unique V-gene family were excluded. In a later analysis, a few hundred highly shared, low-generation-probability nucleotide sequences were removed to address suspected cross-contamination and a sequencing artifact. In a later analysis, a clonal expansion index for each public chain was calculated from normalized within-repertoire ranks of inferred template counts. In a later analysis, generation probabilities were computed using a VDJ recombination model fitted to out-of-frame rearrangements, and the results were checked against IGoR. In a later analysis, TCR-TCR, TCR-HLA and TCR-CMV co-occurrence was scored with hypergeometric tests, and a repertoire-size bias correction was applied to TCR pairs. To estimate false discovery rates, a later analysis permuted the HLA or CMV assignments 20 times. In a later analysis, co-occurring TCRs were grouped with DBSCAN, and TCRdist sequence similarity was added when clustering was performed within HLA-allele-positive subsets. Co-occurrence clustering excluded repertoires with fewer than 30,000 or more than 120,000 public chains, plus five with anomalous nucleotide sharing. TCRdb mirrors the immuneACCESS table, restricted to in-frame sequences. Some clones are absent from its copies; in checked studies, under half trace to an unresolved V gene, and the reason for the others is unknown. That table supplies the V and J calls and clone size; D and trimming were determined from the DNA. The sample contains roughly 120,000 clones, about four fifths of them found a single time. The ten largest clones represent more than 1.5% of the sample.

Germline trimming amounts to 5 bases on V and 4 bases on J, with 11 as the count of junction bases outside the gene matches. The CDR3, from cysteine to phenylalanine, totals 16 residues. This entry keeps only the CDR3 DNA: 48 bases, framed from base 1. The germline V gene (reference sequence) provides CDR1 LNHDA and CDR2 SQIVND. The rearrangement joined TRBV19 to TRBJ2-1; TRBD2 lines up with 7 middle nucleotides. The sample comprised PBMCs. This receptor was taken from a man aged 18 to 30 in good health and CMV-seronegative. Read as DNA, the sequence is TGTGCCAGTAGTTGGTTTCCGTCTAGCGGTTACAATGAGCAGTTCTTC. Translated, it gives CASSWFPSSGYNEQFF.